Below, 3 T cell receptor beta chains from the same sample are listed, as sequenced in a study of blood T cell repertoires in COVID-19. Sequencing was performed with immunoSEQ multiplex PCR; in TCRdb, only in-frame clones are kept and a portion is missing. The data hold 190,000 or so clones, with 85% observed a single time. Sequences were obtained from PBMCs or T cells enriched from blood (not recorded which). The source is a man in his forties who had recovered from COVID-19.

The gene calls are TRBV5-1 and TRBJ2-3; D gene ambiguous. Germline lookup yields CDR1 SGHRS and CDR2 YFSETQ. CDR3 length equals 15 residues. V lost 6 bases and J 2 bases, leaving 16 bases between the germline ends. CDR3 in DNA: TGCGCCAGCACCACCCGGCCGGGTACCACAGATACGCAGTATTTT. It encodes CASTTRPGTTDTQYF.

The rearrangement links TRBV27 to TRBJ2-1; D might be TRBD2 (6 bases). Per germline, CDR1 MNHEY and CDR2 SMNVEV (reference sequence). The CDR3 sequence is 13 residues long. The V end lost 8 bases, the J end lost 10 bases, and 18 bases lay between the germline ends. CDR3 residues: CASATLSGDEQFF. CDR3 nucleotides: TGTGCCAGCGCAACGCTGTCGGGAGACGAGCAGTTCTTC.

The gene calls are TRBV5-4 and TRBJ1-1, with TRBD1 identical over 7 bases. With 5 bases clipped from V and 6 bases from J, the junction kept 10 bases outside the gene matches. CDR3 length: 14 residues. In germline, CDR1 is SGHNT, CDR2 YYREEE (reference sequence). CDR3 sequence (DNA): TGTGCCAGCAGTAACAGGGGCGCAGGGGCTGAAGCTTTCTTT. Residues: CASSNRGAGAEAFF.